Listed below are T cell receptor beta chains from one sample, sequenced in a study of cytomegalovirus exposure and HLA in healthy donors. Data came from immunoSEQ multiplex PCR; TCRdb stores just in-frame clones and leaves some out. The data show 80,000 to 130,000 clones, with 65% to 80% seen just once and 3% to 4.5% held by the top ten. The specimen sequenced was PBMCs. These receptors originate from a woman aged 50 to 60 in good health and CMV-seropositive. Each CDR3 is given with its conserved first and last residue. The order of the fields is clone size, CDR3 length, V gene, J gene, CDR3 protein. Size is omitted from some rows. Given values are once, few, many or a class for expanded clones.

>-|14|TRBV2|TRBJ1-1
CASRNRDTYTEAFF
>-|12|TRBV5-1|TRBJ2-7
CASSLGDNEQYF
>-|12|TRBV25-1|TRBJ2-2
CASNRGPGELFF
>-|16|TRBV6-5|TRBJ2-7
CASSYSSWTGPYEQYF
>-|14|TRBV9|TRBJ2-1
CASSVAGSYNEQFF
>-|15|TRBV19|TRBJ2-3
CASSTSGTGVDTQYF
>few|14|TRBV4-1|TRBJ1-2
CASSGQGAPAGYTF
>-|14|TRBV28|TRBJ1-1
CASSYGTRNTEAFF
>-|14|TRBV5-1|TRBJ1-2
CASSLERRSYGYTF
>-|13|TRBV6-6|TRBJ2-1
CASLNFQGGPGFF
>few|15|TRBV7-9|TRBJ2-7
CASRFGTAMSYEQYF
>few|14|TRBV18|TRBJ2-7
CASSPKETGGSRNF
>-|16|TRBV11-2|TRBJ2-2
CASSLQQGANTGELFF
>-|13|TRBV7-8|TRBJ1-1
CASCGTAYTEAFF
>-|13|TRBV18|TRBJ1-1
CASSLRQNTEAFF
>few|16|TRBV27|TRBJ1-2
CASSLGFGGTGWGYTF
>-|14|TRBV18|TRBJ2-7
CASSPLAEIYEQYF